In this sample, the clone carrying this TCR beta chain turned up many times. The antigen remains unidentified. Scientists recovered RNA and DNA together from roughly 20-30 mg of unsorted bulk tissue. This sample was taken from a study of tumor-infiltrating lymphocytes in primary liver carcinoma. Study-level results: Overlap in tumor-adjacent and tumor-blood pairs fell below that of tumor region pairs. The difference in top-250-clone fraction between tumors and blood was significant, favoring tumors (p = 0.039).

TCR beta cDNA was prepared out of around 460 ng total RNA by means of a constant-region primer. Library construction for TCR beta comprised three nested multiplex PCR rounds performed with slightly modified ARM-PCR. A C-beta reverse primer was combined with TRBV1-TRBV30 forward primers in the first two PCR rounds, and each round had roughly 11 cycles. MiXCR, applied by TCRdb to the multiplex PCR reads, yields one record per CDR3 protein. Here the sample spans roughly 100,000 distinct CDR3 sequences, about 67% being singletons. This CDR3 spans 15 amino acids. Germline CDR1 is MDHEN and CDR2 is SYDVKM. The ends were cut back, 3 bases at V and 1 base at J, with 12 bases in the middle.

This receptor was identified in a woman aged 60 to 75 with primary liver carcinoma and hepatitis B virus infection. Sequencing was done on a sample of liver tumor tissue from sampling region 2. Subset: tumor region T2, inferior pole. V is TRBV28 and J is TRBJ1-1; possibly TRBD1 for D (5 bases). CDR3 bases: TGTGCCAGCAGTTTTCATTCTAGGGGGAACACTGAAGCTTTCTTT. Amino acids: CASSFHSRGNTEAFF. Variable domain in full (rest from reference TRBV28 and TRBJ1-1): DVKVTQSSRYLVKRTGEKVFLECVQDMDHENMFWYRQDPGLGLRLIYFSYDVKMKEKGDIPEGYSVSREKKERFSLILESASTNQTSMYLCASSFHSRGNTEAFFGQGTRLTVV.